Each of the 5 T cell receptor beta chains below was sequenced from the same sample in a study of blood T cell repertoires in COVID-19. The repertoire was sequenced with immunoSEQ multiplex PCR; TCRdb's copy has only in-frame clones and lacks some. The sample has about 220,000 clones; roughly 87% are singletons. The sequencing sample was made of peripheral blood. The receptor set was obtained from a man aged 35 to 55 with active or convalescent COVID-19.

The J gene is TRBJ1-2, the V gene TRBV19; D is unresolved. Trimming took off 7 bases at V and 5 bases at J, with 5 bases between the two ends. The CDR3 is 10 residues long. Germline V CDR1 and CDR2: LNHDA, SQIVND (reference sequence). The CDR3 coding sequence is TGTGCCAGTAAGCGGTATGGCTACACCTTC. Translation gives CASKRYGYTF.

This CDR3 reads CASSVGFGYTF. The CDR3 nucleotides are TGTGCCAGCAGTGTGGGCTTTGGCTACACCTTC. This chain connects TRBV25-1 to TRBJ1-2; D is uncertain. CDR3 size: 11 residues. CDR1 and CDR2 (germline): MGHDK, SYGVNS. V was pared by 4 bases and J by 7 bases, with 7 bases between.

The chain uses TRBV5-1 and TRBJ1-3; TRBD1 matches at 8 bases. The junction had 10 bases not matched to a gene; V was cut back by 4 bases and J by 4 bases. Germline V CDR1 and CDR2: SGHRS, YFSETQ. This CDR3 is 16 amino acids long. The CDR3 protein is CASSQWDRNSGNTIYF. For the CDR3, the DNA is TGCGCCAGCAGCCAGTGGGACAGGAACTCGGGAAACACCATATATTTT.

This clone was recorded a few times. The rearrangement joins TRBV7-9 to TRBJ2-1, with TRBD1 as a possible D gene (6 bases). V shed 4 bases and J shed 9 bases, with 19 bases lying between them. Germline assignment: CDR1 SEHNR and CDR2 FQNEAQ (reference sequence). This CDR3 comprises 15 residues. CDR3 region: CASSYRRDTGIEQFF. As DNA, the CDR3 is TGTGCCAGCAGCTATCGCCGGGACACGGGAATTGAGCAGTTCTTC.

The CDR3 sequence: CAWRLPRGAHTYEQYF. The CDR3 DNA reads TGTGCCTGGAGACTACCGCGGGGGGCCCACACCTACGAGCAGTACTTC. The gene calls are TRBV30 and TRBJ2-7; TRBD2 matches 8 bases. Germline assignment: CDR1 GTSNPN and CDR2 SVGIG (reference sequence). This CDR3 is built from 16 residues. J lost 2 bases, V lost 3 bases, and 12 bases had no gene match.